A selection of T cell receptor beta chains follows, all from one sample in a study of T cells in Graves' hyperthyroidism and ophthalmopathy. A single record per CDR3 protein comes from TCRdb applying MiXCR to the multiplex PCR reads. The sample carries about 640,000 distinct CDR3 sequences, roughly 20% recorded once. Sequenced sample: blood. These TCRs come from a man under 40 with Graves' ophthalmopathy. Each CDR3 is given with its conserved first and last residue. The order of the fields is clone size, V gene, D gene, CDR3 length, J gene, CDR3 DNA, CDR3 protein. A D gene is named only where the DNA matches it firmly. The size field is filled for only some rows; it gives once, few, many or a size class.

NA	TRBV20-1	TRBD1	16	TRBJ2-7	TGCAGTGCTAGAGATAAGGACAGGTCGAGCTCCTACGAGCAGTACTTC	CSARDKDRSSSYEQYF
NA	TRBV7-9	TRBD2	15	TRBJ2-7	TGTGCCAGCAGCTTAGAAGGCGGGAGGGCCGATGAGCAGTACTTC	CASSLEGGRADEQYF
few	TRBV5-1	TRBD2	15	TRBJ2-1	TGCGCCAGCAGCTTGACTAGCGGGAGGGGGAGTGAGCAGTTCTTC	CASSLTSGRGSEQFF
NA	TRBV6-2/TRBV6-3	NA	14	TRBJ1-1	TGTGCCAGCAGTTACAATCCGGGGGGCGCTGAAGCTTTCTTT	CASSYNPGGAEAFF
NA	TRBV7-9	NA	16	TRBJ2-6	TGTGCCAGCAGCCCCCCTTCAGGGGAAGAGGCCAACGTCCTGACTTTC	CASSPPSGEEANVLTF
few	TRBV18	NA	14	TRBJ1-5	TGTGCCAGCTCACCATTGGGGGGCTATCAGCCCCAGCATTTT	CASSPLGGYQPQHF
once	TRBV7-2	NA	16	TRBJ1-5	TGTGCCAGCAGCTTCGCCGGGTCGCCTAGCAATCAGCCCCAGCATTTT	CASSFAGSPSNQPQHF
few	TRBV5-1	NA	16	TRBJ2-6	TGCGCCAGCAGCATTGGACCACTCTCTGGGGCCAACGTCCTGACTTTC	CASSIGPLSGANVLTF
few	TRBV9	TRBD2	16	TRBJ2-3	TGTGCCAGCAGCGTAGAGCCTAGCGGGGGCACAGATACGCAGTATTTT	CASSVEPSGGTDTQYF
few	TRBV6-1	NA	16	TRBJ2-7	TGTGCCAGCACCTACCCCCGGGACCGGAGCTCCTACGAGCAGTACTTC	CASTYPRDRSSYEQYF
few	TRBV20-1	NA	13	TRBJ2-1	TGCAGTGCTAGGCTGCGGTTCTACAATGAGCAGTTCTTC	CSARLRFYNEQFF
few	TRBV7-2	NA	12	TRBJ1-2	TGTGCCAGTACCGACAATAGGCGGGGCTACACCTTC	CASTDNRRGYTF
many	TRBV30	NA	15	TRBJ1-2	TGTGCCTGGAGTCCAAGTGCAGGGAAAAAGTATGGCTACACCTTC	CAWSPSAGKKYGYTF
few	TRBV7-9	TRBD2	16	TRBJ2-7	TGTGCCAGCAGCTTAGACGCCGGGACTAGCGCGTACGAGCAGTACTTC	CASSLDAGTSAYEQYF
NA	TRBV6-1	NA	14	TRBJ2-7	TGTGCCAGCAGTGCCAGACAGTTCTCCTACGAGCAGTACTTC	CASSARQFSYEQYF
NA	TRBV7-9	NA	19	TRBJ2-7	TGTGCCAGCAGCTTAGCGGGGACTCTGGACCGTTTGAAGGGCTACGAGCAGTACTTC	CASSLAGTLDRLKGYEQYF
NA	TRBV6-5	NA	17	TRBJ2-1	TGTGCCAGCAGTTCCCATCTCGCGGTTAGCTCCTACAATGAGCAGTTCTTC	CASSSHLAVSSYNEQFF
many	TRBV12-3/TRBV12-4	TRBD1	14	TRBJ1-5	TGTGCCAGCAGCCAGACAGGGCGGTATCAGCCCCAGCATTTT	CASSQTGRYQPQHF
few	TRBV20-1	NA	15	TRBJ2-3	TGCAGTGCTAGCAGTAGCGCACTAATCACAGATACGCAGTATTTT	CSASSSALITDTQYF
many	TRBV20-1	TRBD2	17	TRBJ2-3	TGCAGTGCTATTGGACTAGCGGGACACCTACCCCCAGATACGCAGTATTTT	CSAIGLAGHLPPDTQYF
NA	TRBV7-9	TRBD2	14	TRBJ2-1	TGTGCCAGCAATGTAGCGGGAGTAGGGGATGAGCAGTTCTTC	CASNVAGVGDEQFF
few	TRBV18	TRBD1	15	TRBJ2-1	TGTGCCAGCTCACCGCGGTCCGGGACAGGGGATGAGCAGTTCTTC	CASSPRSGTGDEQFF
NA	TRBV20-1	NA	12	TRBJ2-1	TGCAGTGCCAATCCTACTAACAATGAGCAGTTCTTC	CSANPTNNEQFF
many	TRBV11-2	TRBD2	19	TRBJ2-7	TGTGCCAGCAGCTTAGGTTCGGAAGCTAGCGGGAGGATAGCCTACGAGCAGTACTTC	CASSLGSEASGRIAYEQYF
NA	TRBV3-1	NA	15	TRBJ2-3	TGTGCCAGCAGCCAAGGCGTGCGGTCCACAGATACGCAGTATTTT	CASSQGVRSTDTQYF
few	TRBV4-3	NA	15	TRBJ1-3	TGCGCCAGCAGCCAAGATCGAGGGAGAAGAAACACCATATATTTT	CASSQDRGRRNTIYF
NA	TRBV10-3	NA	15	TRBJ2-7	TGTGCCATCAGTGAGTCCCTCGGGGGAGTGATGGAGCAGTACTTC	CAISESLGGVMEQYF
many	TRBV5-1	NA	9	TRBJ2-1	TGCGCCAACTACAATGAGCAGTTCTTC	CANYNEQFF
many	TRBV11-2	TRBD2	14	TRBJ2-1	TGTGCCAGCAGCTCATTACTAGCGGGAAGTGAGCAGTTCTTC	CASSSLLAGSEQFF
once	TRBV6-2/TRBV6-3	NA	15	TRBJ1-1	TGTGCCAGCACCTGGACAAGGGTTTTGAACACTGGAGCTTTCTTT	CASTWTRVLNTGAFF
many	TRBV2	TRBD2	15	TRBJ2-7	TGTGCCAGCAGTGAACCCGGCGGGAGCTCCTACGAGCAGTACTTC	CASSEPGGSSYEQYF
few	TRBV6-5	NA	16	TRBJ1-2	TGTGCCAGCAGTTACTCGGGGCAACCTTTTAACTATGGCTACACCTTC	CASSYSGQPFNYGYTF
many	TRBV10-1	NA	17	TRBJ2-2	TGCGCCAGCAGTGAGTACCGTCCAGCTCGGAAGACCGGGGAGCTGTTTTTT	CASSEYRPARKTGELFF
many	TRBV20-1	NA	15	TRBJ2-3	TGCAGTGCTTACGAAGGGGTCCACAACACAGATACGCAGTATTTT	CSAYEGVHNTDTQYF
few	TRBV28	NA	12	TRBJ2-7	TGTGCCAGTAAAAGGACGGGCTACGAGCAGTACTTC	CASKRTGYEQYF
NA	TRBV19	TRBD1	17	TRBJ1-1	TGTGCCAGTAGTATACCCCGGGGACAGGGATTGAACACTGAAGCTTTCTTT	CASSIPRGQGLNTEAFF
NA	TRBV7-2	NA	16	TRBJ2-2	TGTGCCAGCAGCTTATATCCAGCAGGAACCACCGGGGAGCTGTTTTTT	CASSLYPAGTTGELFF
NA	TRBV24-1	NA	14	TRBJ2-5	TGTGCCACCAGTGATTCAACAGGGCGAGAGACCCAGTACTTC	CATSDSTGRETQYF
few	TRBV5-4	NA	14	TRBJ1-1	TGTGCCAGCAGCTTCTATAGAGGAAACACTGAAGCTTTCTTT	CASSFYRGNTEAFF
NA	TRBV3-1	NA	15	TRBJ1-1	TGTGCCAGCAGCCAGGGTCAGGGTAGGGACACTGAAGCTTTCTTT	CASSQGQGRDTEAFF
many	TRBV28	NA	15	TRBJ1-2	TGTGCCAGCAGTTTACAGTACAGAGCTAACTATGGCTACACCTTC	CASSLQYRANYGYTF
NA	TRBV4-2	NA	14	TRBJ2-5	TGTGCCAGCAGCCAAGGGCTGAGCGGAGAGACCCAGTACTTC	CASSQGLSGETQYF
many	TRBV7-8	NA	13	TRBJ2-1	TGTGCCAGCAGCTTAGATGCCTACAATGAGCAGTTCTTC	CASSLDAYNEQFF
many	TRBV28	TRBD2	15	TRBJ2-1	TGTGCCAGCAGTTTAACTAGCGGAACCTACAATGAGCAGTTCTTC	CASSLTSGTYNEQFF
NA	TRBV7-8	NA	14	TRBJ1-1	TGTGCCAGCAGTAGCAGGGGTTTCAACACTGAAGCTTTCTTT	CASSSRGFNTEAFF